The entry below gives a single T cell receptor beta chain sequence along with its context. This entry is derived from a study of blood T cell repertoires in COVID-19. About the study: Specimens from acute and convalescent COVID-19 originated in the United States, Italy and Spain.

Using immunoSEQ multiplex PCR, the repertoire was profiled, and TCRdb retains in-frame clones only, with some absent. The sample comprises roughly 200,000 clones, less than 85% of which are singletons, and over 6.5% rests with the top ten. Seattle researchers signed up patients amid active infection and tracked them longitudinally. From germline, CDR1 is LGHNA and CDR2 YNFKEQ. The CDR3 has 16 residues. The V gene lost 1 base and the J gene lost 5 bases, with 16 bases spanning the gap. The receptor's source is a woman older than 75 with COVID-19, enrolled during active disease. The chain has TRBV4-2 and TRBJ2-3; weak D call: TRBD2 (7 bases). Sequencing was performed on peripheral blood. CDR3 amino acids: CASSQGRGGEEDTQYF. CDR3 DNA: TGTGCCAGCAGCCAAGGAAGAGGGGGGGAGGAAGATACGCAGTATTTT.